This entry lists 17 T cell receptor beta chains sequenced from one sample in a study of blood T cells in healthy people across ages. Sample-barcoded 5' priming and a J-beta primer mix drove a second PCR of 7 to 11 cycles. A single record per CDR3 protein comes from TCRdb applying MiXCR to the 5' RACE reads. The table shows around 970,000 distinct CDR3 sequences, with roughly 51% occurring only once. Material: blood. These receptors were collected from a woman aged 55-70 years in good health.

This chain uses TRBV6-1 with TRBJ2-1; 11 bases fit TRBD2. The CDR3 covers 20 residues. V lost 7 bases, J lost 1 base, and 18 bases stayed unmatched. CDR1 and CDR2 from the germline V gene are MNHNS and SASEGT. The CDR3 protein is CASTNPLAGGPGGSYNEQFF. The DNA for the CDR3 is TGTGCCAGCACGAACCCGTTAGCGGGAGGGCCGGGTGGTTCCTACAATGAGCAGTTCTTC.

V is TRBV11-1 and J is TRBJ2-7; 9 bases are shared with TRBD2. V shed 2 bases, J shed 2 bases, and the junction held 4 bases outside the gene matches. CDR3 length: 15 residues. The germline V gene has CDR1 SGHAT and CDR2 FQDESV (reference sequence). The CDR3 bases are TGTGCCAGCAGCTTATACCGCGGGAGGGCCTACGAGCAGTACTTC. It is translated as CASSLYRGRAYEQYF. The complete variable domain, with remaining parts taken from reference TRBV11-1 and TRBJ2-7, reads EAEVAQSPRYKITEKSQAVAFWCDPISGHATLYWYRQILGQGPELLVQFQDESVVDDSQLPKDRFSAERLKGVDSTLKIQPAELGDSAMYLCASSLYRGRAYEQYFGPGTRLTVT.

The chain links TRBV5-6 to TRBJ2-7, with TRBD1 identical over 7 bases. V dropped 6 bases and J dropped 3; count of bases not matched to a gene: 12. CDR1 and CDR2 from the germline V gene are SGHDT and YYEEEE. The CDR3 spans 15 residues. For the CDR3, the DNA is TGTGCCAGCACCAAACTTGAGGGGGCGAGCTACGAGCAGTACTTC. It specifies CASTKLEGASYEQYF.

The sample holds a few counts of this clonotype. The chain recombines TRBV7-2 with TRBJ1-4; D is uncertain. V lost 2 bases to trimming and J lost 6 bases, with 7 bases between them. The CDR3 totals 13 residues. Germline lookup yields CDR1 SGHTA and CDR2 FQGNSA. The DNA of the CDR3 is TGTGCCAGCAGCTTACCCTGGGATGAAAAACTGTTTTTT. Translation gives CASSLPWDEKLFF.

CDR3 bases: TGCAGCGGGGTTTTGAGAGAGACCCAGTACTTC. Amino acid sequence: CSGVLRETQYF. The chain joins TRBV29-1 to TRBJ2-5, with D unclear. V was trimmed by 7 bases and J by 4 bases, leaving 10 bases between them. The CDR3 spans 11 residues. Germline CDR1 reads SQVTM; CDR2 reads ANQGSEA.

This sequence joins TRBV6-2 or TRBV6-3 and TRBJ2-7; TRBD2 might be the D (5 bases). The assigned J gene may be wrong: the sequence end matches TRBJ2-5 better. CDR1 and CDR2 (germline): MNHEY, SVGEGT. This CDR3 has 14 amino acids. CDR3 sequence (DNA): TGTGCCAGCAATCCGGGGTTTATCGGCGGGACCCAGTACTTC. Encoded protein: CASNPGFIGGTQYF.

The chain carries TRBV28 and TRBJ2-4; D not certain. Near its end, the DNA agrees better with TRBJ2-5, so the J call may be wrong. CDR1 MDHEN and CDR2 SYDVKM come from the germline V gene. The CDR3 spans 13 residues. CDR3 in DNA: TGTGCCAGCAAAAGTAACCCTTTGGAGACCCAGTACTTC. Its protein product is CASKSNPLETQYF.

CDR3 sequence reads: CASALLPYNEQYF. CDR3 sequence (DNA): TGTGCCAGCGCCCTCCTTCCGTACAATGAGCAGTACTTC. The gene calls are TRBV14 and TRBJ2-1; D not certain. The DNA matches TRBJ2-7 better at its end, which makes the J call doubtful. The CDR3 has 13 amino acids. The germline CDR1 and CDR2 sequences are SGHDN and FVKESK.

This chain connects TRBV15 to TRBJ1-5, with D uncertain. From germline, CDR1 is LNHNV and CDR2 YYDKDF (reference sequence). V was cut by 3 bases and J by 0 bases, with 9 bases left in between. The CDR3 contains 15 residues. This CDR3 is CATSRYSNSNQPQHF. DNA for the CDR3: TGTGCCACCAGCAGGTACAGCAATAGCAATCAGCCCCAGCATTTT.

The chain recombines TRBV5-8 with TRBJ1-4; tentatively, D is TRBD1 (5 bases). V was cut by 7 bases and J by 1 base, with 11 bases left in between. The length of the CDR3 is 14 residues. CDR1 and CDR2 from the germline V gene are SGHTS and YDEGEE. DNA of the CDR3: TGTGCCAGCTGGGTCGGGGGAACTAATGAAAAACTGTTTTTT. Translating gives CASWVGGTNEKLFF.

The chain couples TRBV11-1 to TRBJ2-5; TRBD2 aligns across 10 bases. The V segment lost 5 bases and the J segment 0 bases; nucleotides outside the gene matches: 9. The CDR3 covers 17 residues. The germline V gene encodes CDR1 SGHAT and CDR2 FQDESV (reference sequence). Here the CDR3 DNA reads TGTGCCAGCAGCAAGGGAGGACTAGCGGAAGACCAAGAGACCCAGTACTTC. It is translated as CASSKGGLAEDQETQYF.

This clonotype was observed a handful of times. The rearrangement links TRBV3-1 to TRBJ1-2; 9 bases match TRBD1. The CDR3 extends over 18 amino acids. V shed 1 base and J 1 base; nucleotides not matched to a gene: 10. CDR1 is LGHDT and CDR2 is YNNKEL in the germline V gene (reference sequence). CDR3 nucleotide sequence: TGTGCCAGCAGCCAAGGAGGGCAGGGACAGGGCGTTAACTATGGCTACACCTTC. This sequence encodes CASSQGGQGQGVNYGYTF.

This chain uses TRBV6-2 or TRBV6-3 with TRBJ1-4, with D tentatively TRBD1 (6 bases). The ends were cut back, 2 bases at V and 0 bases at J, with 13 bases in the middle. This CDR3 spans 17 amino acids. The germline V gene encodes CDR1 MNHEY and CDR2 SVGEGT. CDR3 protein: CASSYDRMTATNEKLFF. CDR3 DNA: TGTGCCAGCAGTTACGACAGGATGACAGCAACTAATGAAAAACTGTTTTTT.

This clonotype was detected a few times. This rearrangement joins TRBV29-1 to TRBJ2-7; possibly TRBD2 for D (6 bases). CDR3 length: 12 amino acids. Germline V lookup: CDR1 SQVTM, CDR2 ANQGSEA. Trimming left V 7 bases short and J 6 bases short, with 16 bases between. CDR3 region: CSARDLVPEQYF. CDR3 coding DNA: TGCAGCGCTCGGGACTTAGTCCCCGAGCAGTACTTC.

The chain recombines TRBV6-5 with TRBJ2-7, with D maybe TRBD2 (6 bases). CDR1 and CDR2 from the germline V gene are MNHEY and SVGAGI. Trimming left V 4 bases short and J 2 bases short, with 21 bases between. The CDR3 runs 17 residues. The CDR3 spells CASSSYSVSGVTYEQYF. The CDR3 DNA follows: TGTGCCAGCAGTTCCTATAGTGTTTCGGGAGTTACCTACGAGCAGTACTTC.

The gene calls are TRBV12-3 or TRBV12-4 and TRBJ2-2, with a possible D match to TRBD1 (5 bases). The CDR3 runs to 11 residues. The V gene lost 10 bases and the J gene lost 8 bases, with 11 bases spanning the gap. CDR3: CATKGAGELFF. The CDR3 nucleotides are TGTGCCACCAAAGGGGCTGGGGAGCTGTTTTTT.

V gene TRBV20-1 combines with J gene TRBJ2-5; 8 positions match TRBD2. Germline loops: CDR1 DFQATT, CDR2 SNEGSKA (reference sequence). This CDR3 contains 14 residues. The ends lost 6 bases at V and 11 bases at J; junction bases unmatched: 17. CDR3 in amino acids: CSASVPAGANEQYF. CDR3 nucleotide sequence: TGCAGTGCCAGTGTTCCAGCGGGAGCAAATGAGCAGTACTTC.